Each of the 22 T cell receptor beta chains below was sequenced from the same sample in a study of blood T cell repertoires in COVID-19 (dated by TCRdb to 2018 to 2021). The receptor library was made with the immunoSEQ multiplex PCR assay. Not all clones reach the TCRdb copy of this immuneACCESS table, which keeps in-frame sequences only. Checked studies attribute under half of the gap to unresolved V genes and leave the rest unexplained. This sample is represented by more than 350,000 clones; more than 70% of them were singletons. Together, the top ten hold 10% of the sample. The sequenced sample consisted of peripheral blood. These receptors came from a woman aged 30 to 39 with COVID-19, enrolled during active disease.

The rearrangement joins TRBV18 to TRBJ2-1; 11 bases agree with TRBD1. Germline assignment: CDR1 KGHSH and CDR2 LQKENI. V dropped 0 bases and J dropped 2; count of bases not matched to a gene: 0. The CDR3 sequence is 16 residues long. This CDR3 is CASSPPGQGAYNEQFF. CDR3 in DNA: TGTGCCAGCTCACCACCGGGACAGGGGGCCTACAATGAGCAGTTCTTC.

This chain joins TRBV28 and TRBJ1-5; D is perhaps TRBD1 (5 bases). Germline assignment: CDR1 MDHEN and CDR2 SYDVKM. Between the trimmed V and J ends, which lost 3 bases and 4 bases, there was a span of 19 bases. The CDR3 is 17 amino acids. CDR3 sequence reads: CASSFTFWQGMNQPQHF. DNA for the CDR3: TGTGCCAGCAGTTTTACGTTTTGGCAGGGCATGAATCAGCCCCAGCATTTT.

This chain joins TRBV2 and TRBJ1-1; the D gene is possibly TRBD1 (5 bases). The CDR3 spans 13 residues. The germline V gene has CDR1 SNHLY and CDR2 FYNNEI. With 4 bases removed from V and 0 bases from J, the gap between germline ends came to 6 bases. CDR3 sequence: CASSGQMNTEAFF. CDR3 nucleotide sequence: TGTGCCAGCAGTGGACAGATGAACACTGAAGCTTTCTTT.

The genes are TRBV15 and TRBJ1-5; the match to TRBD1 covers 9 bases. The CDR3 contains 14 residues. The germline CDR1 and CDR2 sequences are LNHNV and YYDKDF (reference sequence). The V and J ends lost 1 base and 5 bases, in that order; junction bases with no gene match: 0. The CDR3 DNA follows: TGTGCCACCAGCAGAGGACAGGGGGATCAGCCCCAGCATTTT. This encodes CATSRGQGDQPQHF.

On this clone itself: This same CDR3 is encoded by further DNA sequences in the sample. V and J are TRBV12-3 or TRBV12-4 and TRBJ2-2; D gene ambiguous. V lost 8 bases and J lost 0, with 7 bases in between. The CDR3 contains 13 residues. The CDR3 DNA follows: TGTGCCAGCTCCCCCTCGAACACCGGGGAGCTGTTTTTT. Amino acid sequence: CASSPSNTGELFF.

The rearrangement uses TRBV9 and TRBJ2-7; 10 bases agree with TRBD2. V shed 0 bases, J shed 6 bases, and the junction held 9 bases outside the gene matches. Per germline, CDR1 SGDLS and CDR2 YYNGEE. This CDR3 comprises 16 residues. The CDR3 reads CASSVAILAGTSEQYF. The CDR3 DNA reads TGTGCCAGCAGCGTAGCGATACTAGCGGGAACGAGCGAGCAGTACTTC. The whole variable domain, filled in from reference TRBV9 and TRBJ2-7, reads DSGVTQTPKHLITATGQRVTLRCSPRSGDLSVYWYQQSLDQGLQFLIQYYNGEERAKGNILERFSAQQFPDLHSELNLSSLELGDSALYFCASSVAILAGTSEQYFGPGTRLTVT.

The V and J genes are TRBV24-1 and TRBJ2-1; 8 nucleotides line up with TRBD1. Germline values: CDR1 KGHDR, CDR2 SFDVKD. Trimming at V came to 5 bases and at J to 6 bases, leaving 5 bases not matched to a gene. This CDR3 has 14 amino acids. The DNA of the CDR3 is TGTGCCACCAGTGCCCACGACAGGGGCAATGAGCAGTTCTTC. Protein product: CATSAHDRGNEQFF.

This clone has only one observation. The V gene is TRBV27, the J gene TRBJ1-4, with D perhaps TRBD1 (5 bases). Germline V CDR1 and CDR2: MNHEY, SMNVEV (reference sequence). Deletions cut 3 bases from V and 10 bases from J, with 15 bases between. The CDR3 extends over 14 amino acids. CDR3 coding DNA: TGTGCCAGCAGTTTGTTCCAGGGTGACGGAAAACTGTTTTTT. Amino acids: CASSLFQGDGKLFF.

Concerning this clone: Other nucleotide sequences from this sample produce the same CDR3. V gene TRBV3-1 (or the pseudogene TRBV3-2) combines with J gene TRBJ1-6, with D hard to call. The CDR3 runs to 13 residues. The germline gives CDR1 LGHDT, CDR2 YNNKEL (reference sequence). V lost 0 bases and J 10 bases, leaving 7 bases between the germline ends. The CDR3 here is CASSQDSGSPLHF. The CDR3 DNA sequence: TGTGCCAGCAGCCAAGATTCGGGGTCACCCCTCCACTTT.

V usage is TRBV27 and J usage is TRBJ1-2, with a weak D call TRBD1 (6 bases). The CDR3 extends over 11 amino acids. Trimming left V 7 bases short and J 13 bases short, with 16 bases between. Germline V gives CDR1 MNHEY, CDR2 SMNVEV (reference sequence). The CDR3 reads CASTAGGASTF. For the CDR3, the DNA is TGTGCCAGCACTGCGGGGGGGGCTTCCACCTTC.

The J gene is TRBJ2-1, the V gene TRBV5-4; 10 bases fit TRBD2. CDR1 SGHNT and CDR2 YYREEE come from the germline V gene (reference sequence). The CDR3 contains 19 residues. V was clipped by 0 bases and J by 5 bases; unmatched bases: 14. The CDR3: CASSLGLAGADGGDNEQFF. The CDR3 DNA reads TGTGCCAGCAGCTTGGGACTAGCGGGTGCGGACGGGGGGGACAATGAGCAGTTCTTC. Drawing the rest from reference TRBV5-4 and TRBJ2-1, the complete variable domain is ETGVTQSPTHLIKTRGQQVTLRCSSQSGHNTVSWYQQALGQGPQFIFQYYREEENGRGNFPPRFSGLQFPNYSSELNVNALELDDSALYLCASSLGLAGADGGDNEQFFGPGTRLTVL.

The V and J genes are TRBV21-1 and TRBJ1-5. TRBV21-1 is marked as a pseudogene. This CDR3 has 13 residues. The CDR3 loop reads CASSLYVRQPQHF. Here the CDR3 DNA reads TGTGCCAGCAGTCTATATGTTCGACAGCCCCAGCATTTT.

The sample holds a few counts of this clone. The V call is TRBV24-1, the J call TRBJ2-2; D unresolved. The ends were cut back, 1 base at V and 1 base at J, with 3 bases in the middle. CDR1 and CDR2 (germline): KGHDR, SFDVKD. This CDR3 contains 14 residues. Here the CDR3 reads CATSDFQNTGELFF. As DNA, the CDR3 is TGTGCCACCAGTGATTTTCAGAACACCGGGGAGCTGTTTTTT.

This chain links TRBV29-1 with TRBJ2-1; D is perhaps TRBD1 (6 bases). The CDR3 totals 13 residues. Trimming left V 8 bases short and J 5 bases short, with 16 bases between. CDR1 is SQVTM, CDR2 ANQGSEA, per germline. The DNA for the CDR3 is TGCAGCATCGCCGGGACAACCAACAATGAGCAGTTCTTC. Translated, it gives CSIAGTTNNEQFF.

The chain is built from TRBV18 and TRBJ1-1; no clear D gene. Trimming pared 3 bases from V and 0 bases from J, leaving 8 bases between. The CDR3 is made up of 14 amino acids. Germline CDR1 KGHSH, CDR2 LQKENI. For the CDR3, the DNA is TGTGCCAGCTCACCCGGACTGATGAACACTGAAGCTTTCTTT. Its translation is CASSPGLMNTEAFF.

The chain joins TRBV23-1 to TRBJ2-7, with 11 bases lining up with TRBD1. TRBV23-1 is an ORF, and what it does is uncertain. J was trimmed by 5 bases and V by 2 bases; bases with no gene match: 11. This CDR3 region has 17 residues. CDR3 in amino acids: CASSQGHRDRGLNEQYF. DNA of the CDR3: TGCGCCAGCAGTCAAGGTCACCGGGACAGGGGGTTGAACGAGCAGTACTTC.

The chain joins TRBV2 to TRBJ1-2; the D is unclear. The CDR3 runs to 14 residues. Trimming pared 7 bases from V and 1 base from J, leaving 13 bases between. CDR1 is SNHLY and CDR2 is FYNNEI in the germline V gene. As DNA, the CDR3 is TGTGCCAGCACCGGAGGGCACCTTAACTATGGCTACACCTTC. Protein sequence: CASTGGHLNYGYTF.

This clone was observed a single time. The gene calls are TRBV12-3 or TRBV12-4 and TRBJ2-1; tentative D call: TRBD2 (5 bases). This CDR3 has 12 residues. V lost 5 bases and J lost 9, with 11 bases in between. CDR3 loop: CASSPQGGEQFF. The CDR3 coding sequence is TGTGCCAGCAGTCCCCAAGGAGGTGAGCAGTTCTTC.

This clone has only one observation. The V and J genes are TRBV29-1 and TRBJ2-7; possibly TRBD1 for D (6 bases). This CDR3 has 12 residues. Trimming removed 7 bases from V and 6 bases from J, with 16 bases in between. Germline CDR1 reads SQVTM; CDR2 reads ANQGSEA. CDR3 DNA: TGCAGCGCCGGACAGCTCTCCGCCGAGCAGTACTTC. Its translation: CSAGQLSAEQYF.

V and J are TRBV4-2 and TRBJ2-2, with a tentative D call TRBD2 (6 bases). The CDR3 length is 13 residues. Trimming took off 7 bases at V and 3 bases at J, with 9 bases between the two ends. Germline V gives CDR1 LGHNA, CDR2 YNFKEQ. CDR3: CASTPGDTGELFF. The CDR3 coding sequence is TGTGCCAGCACCCCGGGGGACACCGGGGAGCTGTTTTTT.

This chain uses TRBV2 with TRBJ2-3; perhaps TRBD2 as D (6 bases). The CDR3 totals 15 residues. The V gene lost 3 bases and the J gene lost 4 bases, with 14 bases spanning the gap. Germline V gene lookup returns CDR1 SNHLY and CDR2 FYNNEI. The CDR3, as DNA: TGTGCCAGCAGTGAGGAGGGTTGGGGGGCAGATACGCAGTATTTT. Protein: CASSEEGWGADTQYF.

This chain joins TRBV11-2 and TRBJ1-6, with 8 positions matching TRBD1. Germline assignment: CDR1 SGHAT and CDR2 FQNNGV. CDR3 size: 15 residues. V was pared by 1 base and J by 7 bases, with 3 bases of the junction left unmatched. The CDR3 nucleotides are TGTGCCAGCAGCTTAGGGACAGGGACAAATTCACCCCTCCACTTT. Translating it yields CASSLGTGTNSPLHF.